These T cell receptor beta chains were read from a single sample in a study of T-cell memory formation after mild COVID-19. In TCRdb, the 5' RACE reads were re-called with MiXCR into one record per CDR3 protein. Of around 310,000 distinct CDR3 sequences in the sample, roughly 19% were seen once. The sequenced material came from PBMCs or a T cell subset sorted from them (not recorded which). These receptors were collected from a man aged 18 to 30 who had mild COVID-19 (a few samples of this study predate the infection). Cell type and time point are not known. Both conserved end residues are part of each CDR3. A D gene is named only where the DNA matches it firmly. For some rows the clone size is stated as once, few or many, or as a class when expanded; others skip it.

NA	TRBV5-1	many	TRBJ2-7	TGCGCCAGCAGCCGGGTGGACGGGAGCTCCTACGAGCAGTACTTC	CASSRVDGSSYEQYF
NA	TRBV7-6	few	TRBJ1-4	TGTGCCAGCAGCTTAGAGCCCGCAGCTAATGAAAAACTGTTTTTT	CASSLEPAANEKLFF
NA	TRBV20-1	few	TRBJ2-7	TGCAGTGCTAGCGGACGGGGAGTAGAGCAGTACTTC	CSASGRGVEQYF
NA	TRBV19	few	TRBJ1-5	TGTGCCAGTAGCCCCGGGACTCTTACGCTGCATTTT	CASSPGTLTLHF
NA	TRBV12-3/TRBV12-4	once	TRBJ2-3	TGTGACAGCAGTTTTGGCAGACCAGATACGCAGTATTTT	CDSSFGRPDTQYF
NA	TRBV3-1	NA	TRBJ2-1	TGTGCCAGCAGCCAATACGGCAATGAGCAGTTCTTC	CASSQYGNEQFF
NA	TRBV4-3	NA	TRBJ2-2	TGCGCCAGCAGCTCCAGGGGAGAGCTGTTTTTT	CASSSRGELFF
NA	TRBV6-5	NA	TRBJ2-7	TGTGCCAGCAGCTGGGGACCAATGGGCTACGAGCAGTACTTC	CASSWGPMGYEQYF
TRBD1	TRBV7-9	few	TRBJ1-2	TGTGCCAGCAGCAGACTACAGGGGCTGCATGGCTACACCTTC	CASSRLQGLHGYTF
NA	TRBV7-9	many	TRBJ1-1	TGTGCCAGCAGCTCGGCCAGGGTGGGGGGTACTGAAGCTTTCTTT	CASSSARVGGTEAFF
NA	TRBV7-2	NA	TRBJ2-6	TGTGCCAGCAGCTTAGCTTTGGGCTCCGGGGCCAACGTCCTGACTTTC	CASSLALGSGANVLTF
NA	TRBV7-2	few	TRBJ2-3	TGTGCCAGCAGCTTCATCGGGTTCGCGGCAGATACGCAGTATTTT	CASSFIGFAADTQYF
TRBD2	TRBV6-1	NA	TRBJ2-5	TGTGCCAGCAGGTTTAGCGGGGGGATGCGTGAGACCCAGTACTTC	CASRFSGGMRETQYF
NA	TRBV4-2	few	TRBJ2-1	TGTGCCAGCAGCCAACTGACGGTGGGGTACAATGAGCAGTTCTTC	CASSQLTVGYNEQFF
NA	TRBV24-1	few	TRBJ2-2	TGTGCCACCCAGATAAGGAACACCGGGGAGCTGTTTTTT	CATQIRNTGELFF
NA	TRBV29-1	NA	TRBJ2-7	TGCAGCGTCTTAACCGACAGGAGCTCCTACGAGCAGTACTTC	CSVLTDRSSYEQYF
NA	TRBV9	NA	TRBJ1-2	TGTGCCAGCAGCGCCGACATGCTAAACTATGGCTACACCTTC	CASSADMLNYGYTF
NA	TRBV5-1	NA	TRBJ1-2	TGCGCCAGCAGCTTCCCCTATGGCTACACCTTC	CASSFPYGYTF
NA	TRBV4-3	NA	TRBJ2-4	TGCGCCAGCAGCCAGGGAAGGGGAGCCAAAAACATTCAGTACTTC	CASSQGRGAKNIQYF
NA	TRBV5-6	NA	TRBJ2-3	TGTGCCAGCAGCAAGGTCCCGCCGGATACGCAGTATTTT	CASSKVPPDTQYF
NA	TRBV5-6	NA	TRBJ2-1	TGTGCCAGCAGCTTGAGGGCAGTCCGATACAATGAGCAGTTCTTC	CASSLRAVRYNEQFF
TRBD2	TRBV7-9	NA	TRBJ2-7	TGTGCCAGCAGCCCTACCTTCGATAGCGGGAGCTACGAGCAGTACTTC	CASSPTFDSGSYEQYF
TRBD2	TRBV11-2	many	TRBJ2-3	TGTGCCAGCAGCTTTTCAGCGGGGGGGCCAGATACGCAGTATTTT	CASSFSAGGPDTQYF
NA	TRBV28	NA	TRBJ1-6	TGTGCCAGCAGCCACGGGACAAATAATTCACCCCTCCACTTT	CASSHGTNNSPLHF
NA	TRBV9	few	TRBJ2-3	TGTGCCAGCAGCGAGGCAGATACGCAGTATTTT	CASSEADTQYF
NA	TRBV12-3/TRBV12-4	NA	TRBJ1-1	TGTGCCAGCAGTTTAGGCTATTTGAACACTGAAGCTTTCTTT	CASSLGYLNTEAFF
TRBD2	TRBV7-2	NA	TRBJ2-2	TGTGCCAGCAGCTTAGTTCGACTAGCCGGCGGGGAGCTGTTTTTT	CASSLVRLAGGELFF
NA	TRBV5-1	NA	TRBJ1-1	TGCGCCAGCAGCTTGTATGGGGCGCGGGACACTGAAGCTTTCTTT	CASSLYGARDTEAFF
NA	TRBV7-2	NA	TRBJ2-2	TGTGCCAGCAGCTTAGTGGCCGCGAACACCGGGGAGCTGTTTTTT	CASSLVAANTGELFF
NA	TRBV7-9	few	TRBJ1-4	TGTGCCAGCAGCTTATATGAAAAACTGTTTTTT	CASSLYEKLFF
TRBD1	TRBV7-2	few	TRBJ2-4	TGTGCCAGCAGCGGGGACAGGGCCATTCAGTACTTC	CASSGDRAIQYF
NA	TRBV20-1	few	TRBJ1-6	TGCAGTGCCGGGCCAGGACGAAATTTTAATTCACCCCTCCACTTT	CSAGPGRNFNSPLHF
TRBD1	TRBV3-1	NA	TRBJ2-7	TGTGCCAGCAGCCTCCCAGGAGGGGACAGGGGCTACGAGCAGTACTTC	CASSLPGGDRGYEQYF
TRBD2	TRBV20-1	many	TRBJ2-7	TGCAGTGCTAGAGTCGGGGGGGACGAGCAGTACTTC	CSARVGGDEQYF
NA	TRBV28	NA	TRBJ2-3	TGTGCCAGCAGCCCAGATGGACGGGGGGCTCGGTTCACAGATACGCAGTATTTT	CASSPDGRGARFTDTQYF
TRBD2	TRBV4-1	NA	TRBJ2-1	TGCGCCAGCAGCCAAGTTCGGCTAGCGGGGGCCCATGAGCAGTTCTTC	CASSQVRLAGAHEQFF
NA	TRBV4-1	NA	TRBJ1-1	TGCGCCAGCAGCCAAGGAGTAAGGCGGGATGCGAACACTGAAGCTTTCTTT	CASSQGVRRDANTEAFF
NA	TRBV6-5	NA	TRBJ2-7	TGTGCCACCCGGAGCTCCTACGAGCAGTACTTC	CATRSSYEQYF
NA	TRBV28	few	TRBJ2-4	TGTGCCAGCAGTTCCTCCAGACAGAAACTAGCCAAAAACATTCAGTACTTC	CASSSSRQKLAKNIQYF
TRBD2	TRBV20-1	few	TRBJ2-3	TGCAGTGCTAGAGGGCCTAGCGGGGGGCCGCGCACAGATACGCAGTATTTT	CSARGPSGGPRTDTQYF
NA	TRBV6-5	NA	TRBJ2-5	TGTGCCAGCAGTTACTCCGGTGGAGGGTTGGCTGAGACCCAGTACTTC	CASSYSGGGLAETQYF
NA	TRBV19	few	TRBJ2-5	TGTGCCAGTAGTATGAGTCAGGGACAAGAGACCCAGTACTTC	CASSMSQGQETQYF
NA	TRBV3-1	few	TRBJ1-1	TGTGCCAGCAGCCAAGGTCGGGGTTTGGCTTTCTTT	CASSQGRGLAFF
NA	TRBV29-1	many	TRBJ2-5	TGCAGCGCAAAGGGGTTAGGGGAGACCCAGTACTTC	CSAKGLGETQYF
TRBD2	TRBV14	NA	TRBJ2-3	TGTGCCAGCAGCCACAAGCCCCATAGCGGGTGGGGCACAGATACGCAGTATTTT	CASSHKPHSGWGTDTQYF
NA	TRBV10-3	NA	TRBJ2-7	TGTGCCATCAGTGACCCCCGAGGGGGGGGGGCGGAGCAGTACTTC	CAISDPRGGGAEQYF
TRBD2	TRBV7-8	NA	TRBJ2-3	TGTGCCAGCAGCGCGGGACTAGGACCAGATACGCAGTATTTT	CASSAGLGPDTQYF
TRBD1	TRBV20-1	NA	TRBJ2-2	TGCAGTGCTAGAGATGGGACAGCCCAGAACACCGGGGAGCTGTTTTTT	CSARDGTAQNTGELFF
TRBD1	TRBV18	few	TRBJ2-1	TGTGCCAGCTCACCCCAGGGACAGGGGCATAATGAGCAGTTCTTC	CASSPQGQGHNEQFF
NA	TRBV5-1	few	TRBJ2-2	TGCGCCAGCAGCTTTCCAGGGCCCGGGGAGCTGTTTTTT	CASSFPGPGELFF
TRBD1	TRBV20-1	NA	TRBJ1-5	TGCAGTGCTGGGAGGACAGGGGGGGCGCAGCCCCAGCATTTT	CSAGRTGGAQPQHF
NA	TRBV6-2/TRBV6-3	NA	TRBJ2-5	TGTGCCAGCAATGAAAACACCCGAGAGACCCAGTACTTC	CASNENTRETQYF
TRBD2	TRBV7-3	few	TRBJ2-3	TGTGCCAGCAGCTTTACGGGGGGGCCAGATACGCAGTATTTT	CASSFTGGPDTQYF